The 21 T cell receptor beta chains below were found in one sample sequenced in a study of T cells in Graves' hyperthyroidism and ophthalmopathy. TCR beta CDR3 regions were amplified from RNA transcripts. The study used the HTBI primer set for a first-round RT-PCR of the TCR CDR3. One entry per CDR3 protein results from TCRdb running MiXCR on the multiplex PCR reads. The table lists about 260,000 distinct CDR3 sequences, about 20% of them singletons. Sequenced: blood. These receptors originate from a man aged 25-45 years with Graves' ophthalmopathy.

The table lists this clonotype with a few counts. The chain couples TRBV5-1 to TRBJ2-3; tentative D call: TRBD1 (6 bases). V was shortened by 4 bases and J by 2 bases, with 14 bases between the two germline ends. Germline CDR1 and CDR2: SGHRS and YFSETQ. This CDR3 region has 15 residues. The chain's CDR3 is CASSAGQRLTDTQYF. DNA of the CDR3: TGCGCCAGCAGCGCCGGACAGCGACTCACAGATACGCAGTATTTT.

This chain uses TRBV14 with TRBJ2-4, with D possibly matching TRBD1 (6 bases). This CDR3 comprises 13 residues. Germline CDR1 SGHDN, CDR2 FVKESK. Between the trimmed V and J ends, which lost 4 bases and 6 bases, there was a span of 10 bases. The CDR3 coding sequence is TGTGCCAGCAGCCTACAGGGCGGAAACATTCAGTACTTC. Protein sequence: CASSLQGGNIQYF.

This clonotype has only a few counts. The V call is TRBV27, the J call TRBJ2-3, with 8 nucleotides matching TRBD2. This CDR3 comprises 14 residues. The germline V gene has CDR1 MNHEY and CDR2 SMNVEV (reference sequence). The V and J ends lost 6 bases and 6 bases, in that order; junction bases with no gene match: 8. The CDR3 sequence is CASRTGGNSDTQYF. The CDR3, as DNA: TGTGCCAGCAGGACGGGAGGGAACTCTGATACGCAGTATTTT.

The chain recombines TRBV19 with TRBJ2-7; TRBD1 might be the D (6 bases). Trimming stripped 1 base from V and 3 bases from J, with 19 bases between. The CDR3 spans 17 residues. Germline assignment: CDR1 LNHDA and CDR2 SQIVND (reference sequence). The CDR3 coding sequence is TGTGCCAGTAGTATAGCAAAGACAGGCACCATCAGCTACGAGCAGTACTTC. It is translated as CASSIAKTGTISYEQYF.

This clonotype has at least ten counts. Germline and junction disagree at one end, which may indicate a read error. The chain is built from TRBV5-1 and TRBJ2-1; D is ambiguous. Germline V gives CDR1 SGHRS, CDR2 YFSETQ. This CDR3 region has 11 residues. The CDR3 loop reads CASSFDNEQFF. CDR3 sequence (DNA): TGTGCCAGCTCTTTCGACAATGAGCAGTTCTTC.

This clonotype was seen a handful of times. The gene calls are TRBV12-3 or TRBV12-4 and TRBJ1-4, with D maybe TRBD1 (5 bases). V was trimmed by 3 bases and J by 5 bases, leaving 10 bases between them. The CDR3 consists of 14 residues. CDR3 DNA: TGTGCCAGCAGTTTCGGGACGTTGAATGAAAAACTGTTTTTT. This translates into CASSFGTLNEKLFF.

The rearrangement uses TRBV20-1 and TRBJ2-1, with TRBD2 matching over 11 bases. Germline lookup yields CDR1 DFQATT and CDR2 SNEGSKA (reference sequence). Germline trimming cut 3 bases from V and 7 bases from J; bases unmatched to any gene: 5. CDR3 size: 14 residues. CDR3 DNA: TGCAGTGCTAGTAAGACTAGCGGGAATAATGAGCAGTTCTTC. Its protein is CSASKTSGNNEQFF.

This chain links TRBV3-1 with TRBJ2-5; 12 bases align to TRBD2. V lost 0 bases and J lost 4; bases outside the gene matches: 15. Germline V gene sequence: CDR1 LGHDT, CDR2 YNNKEL (reference sequence). There are 20 residues in the CDR3. CDR3 bases: TGTGCCAGCAGCCAAGATTTAGGCTCTAGCGGGAGGGGGAGGAGAGAGACCCAGTACTTC. Protein: CASSQDLGSSGRGRRETQYF.

This clonotype was detected many times. V usage is TRBV20-1 and J usage is TRBJ1-5; perhaps TRBD1 as D (5 bases). The CDR3 contains 15 residues. The germline CDR1 and CDR2 sequences are DFQATT and SNEGSKA (reference sequence). V dropped 0 bases and J dropped 7 bases, with 16 bases sitting between them. The CDR3 DNA is TGCAGTGCTAGAGAGATGGGCAGGGAGGGGCAGCCCCAGCATTTT. It is translated as CSAREMGREGQPQHF.

This clonotype has only a few counts. V gene TRBV3-1 combines with J gene TRBJ2-1; the D gene is possibly TRBD1 (6 bases). CDR3 length: 17 amino acids. The germline gives CDR1 LGHDT, CDR2 YNNKEL (reference sequence). V was trimmed by 5 bases and J by 0 bases, leaving 17 bases between them. Here the CDR3 reads CASSSLRTALSYNEQFF. In nucleotides, the CDR3 is TGTGCCAGCAGCTCACTTAGGACAGCACTCTCCTACAATGAGCAGTTCTTC.

As for this clonotype: The conserved final phenylalanine or tryptophan is absent from the CDR3, which likely points to a read error. CDR3 DNA: TGTGCCAGCAGCCCAGGGCAGGGTCTCTCCTACGAGCAGTACCTC. Residues: CASSPGQGLSYEQYL. The J gene is TRBJ2-7, the V gene TRBV6-2 or TRBV6-3, with D maybe TRBD1 (5 bases). Germline V gene data show CDR1 as MNHEY and CDR2 as SVGEGT. This CDR3 is built from 15 residues. V lost 6 bases and J 0 bases, leaving 15 bases between the germline ends.

J is TRBJ2-1 and V is TRBV27, with 7 positions matching TRBD1. The ends lost 9 bases at V and 3 bases at J; junction bases unmatched: 2. The germline V gene encodes CDR1 MNHEY and CDR2 SMNVEV (reference sequence). CDR3 size: 12 residues. The CDR3 DNA reads as TGTGCCAGTCAGGGGGACTACAATGAGCAGTTCTTC. It specifies CASQGDYNEQFF.

V and J are TRBV19 and TRBJ2-1; possibly TRBD1 for D (6 bases). Trimming left V 6 bases short and J 1 base short, with 10 bases between. The CDR3 sequence is 14 residues long. CDR1 LNHDA and CDR2 SQIVND come from the germline V gene (reference sequence). CDR3 loop: CASRGAGSYNEQFF. DNA of the CDR3: TGTGCCAGTAGGGGGGCGGGTTCCTACAATGAGCAGTTCTTC.

V is TRBV20-1 and J is TRBJ1-4; 8 nucleotides align to TRBD1. The CDR3 sequence is 15 residues long. Trimming cost V 5 bases and J 4 bases; bases outside gene matches: 9. CDR1 is DFQATT, CDR2 SNEGSKA, per germline (reference sequence). The CDR3 bases are TGCAGTGCTCGACGCAGGGGGCTCGGTAATGAAAAACTGTTTTTT. The encoded protein is CSARRRGLGNEKLFF.

This clonotype appeared many times. V usage is TRBV3-1 and J usage is TRBJ1-1; D ambiguous. The CDR3 runs to 13 residues. Germline lookup yields CDR1 LGHDT and CDR2 YNNKEL (reference sequence). V gave up 6 bases and J gave up 1 base, with 9 bases separating them. CDR3 sequence: CASRRTSNTEAFF. The DNA of the CDR3 is TGTGCCAGCAGACGGACGTCGAACACTGAAGCTTTCTTT.

The CDR3 sequence is CSARSSRTSGRGLNNEQYF. The CDR3 DNA follows: TGCAGTGCTAGATCGTCCCGGACTAGCGGGAGAGGGCTTAATAACGAGCAGTACTTC. V usage is TRBV20-1 and J usage is TRBJ2-7; 13 bases fit TRBD2. The CDR3 has 19 residues. Per germline, CDR1 DFQATT and CDR2 SNEGSKA (reference sequence). V lost 2 bases, J lost 5 bases, and 18 bases stayed unmatched.

Only a few counts were recorded for this clonotype. V and J are TRBV4-2 and TRBJ2-1, with unresolved D. V lost 1 base, J lost 6 bases, and 10 bases lay in between. The germline CDR1 and CDR2 sequences are LGHNA and YNFKEQ. This CDR3 spans 14 amino acids. CDR3 in amino acids: CASSQGGVGNEQFF. The CDR3 nucleotides are TGTGCCAGCAGCCAAGGAGGTGTAGGCAATGAGCAGTTCTTC.

The rearrangement links TRBV12-5 to TRBJ1-1; the D gene is possibly TRBD1 (6 bases). The CDR3 length is 13 residues. Germline loops: CDR1 LGHNT, CDR2 FRNRAP. V lost 7 bases, J lost 1 base, and 10 bases lay in between. This CDR3 reads CASALQGNTEAFF. DNA for the CDR3: TGTGCTAGTGCCTTACAGGGGAACACTGAAGCTTTCTTT.

V usage is TRBV12-5 and J usage is TRBJ2-7; D might be TRBD1 (5 bases). CDR3 size: 14 residues. Trimming stripped 0 bases from V and 2 bases from J, with 8 bases between. Germline V lookup: CDR1 LGHNT, CDR2 FRNRAP. The CDR3 DNA is TGTGCTAGTGGTTTGGTTACGGACACCTACGAGCAGTACTTC. Protein: CASGLVTDTYEQYF.

The table lists this clonotype with a few counts. The genes are TRBV28 and TRBJ2-2; D unclear. CDR3 length: 16 residues. Trimming left V 6 bases short and J 3 bases short, with 17 bases between. Germline CDR1 is MDHEN and CDR2 is SYDVKM. The DNA of the CDR3 is TGTGCCAGCAGCAAAACCCGGAGTATGGACACCGGGGAGCTGTTTTTT. Protein product: CASSKTRSMDTGELFF.

A word on this clonotype: The junction departs from the called germline gene at one end, perhaps through a read error. J is TRBJ2-1 and V is TRBV12-3 or TRBV12-4, with D perhaps given as TRBD1 or TRBD2 (5 bases each). The CDR3 extends over 15 amino acids. The DNA for the CDR3 is TGTGTCAGCAGTTTCTTAGCTCGCGGAGGTGGGGGGCAGTTCTTC. Protein: CVSSFLARGGGGQFF.